This TCR beta chain was identified in a study of control samples from healthy donors and cancer patients. Sequencing used immunoSEQ multiplex PCR; TCRdb keeps in-frame clones, though not all of them. The sample includes about 150,000 clones, about 94% seen only once; the top ten take approximately 5.5%. The V gene's germline CDR1 is SGHKS and CDR2 YYEKEE (reference sequence). The CDR3 spans 16 residues. The germline V and J ends were trimmed by 0 bases and 0 bases, with 11 bases remaining between them. The gene calls are TRBV5-5 and TRBJ2-3; possibly TRBD2 for D (5 bases). This receptor was taken from a man aged 35-49 years in good health. The specimen was blood. Here the CDR3 DNA reads TGTGCCAGCAGCTTGGTCCTCGGGGTGAGCACAGATACGCAGTATTTT. It translates to CASSLVLGVSTDTQYF.